This TCR beta chain was documented in a study of T cell responses to AZD1222 COVID-19 vaccine. This clone is a singleton in its sample. Libraries were prepared by immunoSEQ multiplex PCR; TCRdb keeps only in-frame clonotypes and omits some of them. The sample has about 56,000 clones, 75% to 90% seen once. The CDR3 loop spans 14 amino acids. Per the germline V gene, CDR1 is DFQATT and CDR2 is SNEGSKA (reference sequence). J was trimmed by 7 bases and V by 3 bases; bases with no gene match: 6. The receptor comes from an adult who received the AZD1222 COVID-19 vaccine. This chain joins TRBV20-1 and TRBJ1-6, with 7 positions matching TRBD1. This material consisted of peripheral blood, taken 28 days after the second AZD1222 dose. Here the CDR3 reads CSASLSRGNSPLHF. The CDR3 DNA is TGCAGTGCTAGTTTAAGCAGGGGGAATTCACCCCTCCACTTT.